The present T cell receptor beta chain was sequenced within a study of T cells in Graves' hyperthyroidism and ophthalmopathy. Whole-study results and caveats: Classification by a 13 V-J model distinguished ophthalmopathy from stable hyperthyroidism.

Those patients with uncontrolled infection, other autoimmune disease, pregnancy or lactation were excluded. Germline V CDR1 and CDR2: SGHRS, YFSETQ. CDR3 length: 14 amino acids. J was trimmed by 4 bases and V by 3 bases; bases with no gene match: 6. Researchers took RNA transcripts and amplified the TCR beta CDR3 regions from them. A set of HTBI primers served as the primers for a first-round RT-PCR of the TCR CDR3. TCRdb called the multiplex PCR reads again in MiXCR, with one record for every CDR3 protein. Here the sample spans roughly 500,000 distinct CDR3 sequences, roughly 22% being singletons. Concerning this clonotype: Its antigen is unknown.

The chain carries TRBV5-1 and TRBJ1-2, with 7 bases matching TRBD1. Material: blood. This TCR was sampled from a woman aged 65 to 85 with Graves' ophthalmopathy. In nucleotides, the CDR3 is TGCGCCAGCAGCTCCGGACAGGAACTCTATGGCTACACCTTC. This encodes CASSSGQELYGYTF.